This section outlines one T cell receptor beta chain sequence together with its context. The sample belongs to a study of blood T cell repertoires in COVID-19. Across the study: The United States, Italy and Spain supplied acute and convalescent COVID-19 samples. T cells, B-cell-depleted T cells, or PBMCs provided the cDNA or gDNA that served as material.

V trimming: 2 bases; J trimming: 2 bases; junction bases outside the gene matches: 11. Germline-derived CDR1 and CDR2 are GTSNPN and SVGIG (reference sequence). The CDR3 runs to 18 residues. Per the original methods: Amplification from reference gene primers served as the basis for estimated nucleated cell counts. Generated by immunoSEQ multiplex PCR, the TCRdb table keeps only in-frame clones and is missing some. From that table come the V and J calls and clone size; the DNA was used to work out D and trimming. The profile shows around 70,000 clones, around 83% of them singletons. V is TRBV30 and J is TRBJ1-5; 11 nucleotides line up with TRBD1. This TCR derives from a man older than 75 with acute or convalescent COVID-19. Sequenced sample: peripheral blood. CDR3 loop: CAWSWMGQGVRGNQPQHF. The CDR3 bases are TGTGCCTGGAGTTGGATGGGACAGGGGGTGAGAGGCAATCAGCCCCAGCATTTT.